This T cell receptor beta chain was found in a study of blood T cell repertoires in COVID-19. The junction had 12 bases not matched to a gene; V was cut back by 3 bases and J by 6 bases. CDR1 is KGHSH, CDR2 LQKENI, per germline. The length of the CDR3 is 16 residues. The data were produced by immunoSEQ multiplex PCR, yet TCRdb's version contains in-frame clones alone and is incomplete. The sample carries approximately 290,000 clones, over 75% recorded once. The chain couples TRBV18 to TRBJ2-7; 9 positions agree with TRBD2. The sample consisted of peripheral blood. The receptor's source is a human donor with COVID-19, enrolled during active disease. The donor label of this sample is uncertain. The CDR3 DNA sequence: TGTGCCAGCTCACCGTCTGGTAGCGGGAGAAAGTCCGAGCAGTACTTC. As protein: CASSPSGSGRKSEQYF.